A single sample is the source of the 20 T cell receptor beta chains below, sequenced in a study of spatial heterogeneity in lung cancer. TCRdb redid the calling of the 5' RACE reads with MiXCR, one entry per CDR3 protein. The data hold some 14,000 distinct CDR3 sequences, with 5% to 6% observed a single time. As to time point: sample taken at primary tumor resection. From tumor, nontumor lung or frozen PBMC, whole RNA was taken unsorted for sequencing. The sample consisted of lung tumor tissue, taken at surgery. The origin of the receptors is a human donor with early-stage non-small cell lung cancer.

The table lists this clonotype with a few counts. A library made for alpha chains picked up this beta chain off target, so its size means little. CDR3 in DNA: TGTGCCAGCTCCGGCCTTGGCAGAGAGGGTTTAGATGGCTACACCTTC. This gives the protein CASSGLGREGLDGYTF. The chain couples TRBV18 to TRBJ1-2; D call uncertain. Germline V gene lookup returns CDR1 KGHSH and CDR2 LQKENI. V lost 6 bases and J lost 6, with 23 bases in between. This CDR3 region has 16 residues. Filled out from reference TRBV18 and TRBJ1-2, the complete variable domain reads NAGVMQNPRHLVRRRGQEARLRCSPMKGHSHVYWYRQLPEEGLKFMVYLQKENIIDESGMPKERFSAEFPKEGPSILRIQQVVRGDSAAYFCASSGLGREGLDGYTFGSGTRLTVV.

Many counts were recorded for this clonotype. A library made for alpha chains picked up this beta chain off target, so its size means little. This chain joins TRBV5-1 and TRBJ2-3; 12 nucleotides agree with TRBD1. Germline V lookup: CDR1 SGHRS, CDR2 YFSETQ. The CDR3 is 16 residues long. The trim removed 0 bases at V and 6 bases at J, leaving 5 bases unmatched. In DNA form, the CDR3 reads TGCGCCAGCAGCTTGGCCCGGGACAGGGGGCTGGATACGCAGTATTTT. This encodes CASSLARDRGLDTQYF.

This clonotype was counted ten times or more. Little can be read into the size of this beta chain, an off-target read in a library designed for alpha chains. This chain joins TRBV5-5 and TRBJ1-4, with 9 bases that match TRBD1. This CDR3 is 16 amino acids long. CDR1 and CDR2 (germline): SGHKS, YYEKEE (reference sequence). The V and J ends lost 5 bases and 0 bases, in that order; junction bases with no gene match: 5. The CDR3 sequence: CASRDRGDPTNEKLFF. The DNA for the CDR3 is TGTGCCAGCAGGGACAGGGGTGATCCAACTAATGAAAAACTGTTTTTT.

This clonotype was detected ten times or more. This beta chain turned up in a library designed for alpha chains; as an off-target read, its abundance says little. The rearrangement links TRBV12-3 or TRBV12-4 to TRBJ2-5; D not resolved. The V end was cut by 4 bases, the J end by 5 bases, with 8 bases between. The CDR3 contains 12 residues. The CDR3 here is CASSSLMETQYF. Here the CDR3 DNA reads TGTGCCAGCAGTTCATTGATGGAGACCCAGTACTTC.

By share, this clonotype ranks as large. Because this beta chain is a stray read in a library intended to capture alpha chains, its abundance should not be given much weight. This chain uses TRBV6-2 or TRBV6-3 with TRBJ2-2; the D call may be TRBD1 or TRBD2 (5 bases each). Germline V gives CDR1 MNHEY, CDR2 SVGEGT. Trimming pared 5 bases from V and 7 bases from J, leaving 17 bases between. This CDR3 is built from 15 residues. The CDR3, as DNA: TGTGCCAGCAGTATCCCCCGGGACGCGGGCGGGGAGCTGTTTTTT. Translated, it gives CASSIPRDAGGELFF.

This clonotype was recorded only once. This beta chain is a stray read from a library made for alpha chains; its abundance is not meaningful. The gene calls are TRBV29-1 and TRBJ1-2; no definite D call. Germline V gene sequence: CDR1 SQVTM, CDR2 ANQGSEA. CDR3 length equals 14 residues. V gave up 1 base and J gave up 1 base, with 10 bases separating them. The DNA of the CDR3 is TGCAGCGTTGAAGGTGGGAGCTTTAACTATGGCTACACCTTC. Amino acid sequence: CSVEGGSFNYGYTF.

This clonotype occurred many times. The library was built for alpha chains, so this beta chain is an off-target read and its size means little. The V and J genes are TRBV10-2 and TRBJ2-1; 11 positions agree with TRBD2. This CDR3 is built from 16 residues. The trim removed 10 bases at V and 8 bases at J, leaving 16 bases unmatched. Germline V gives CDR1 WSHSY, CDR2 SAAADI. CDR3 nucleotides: TGCGCCACCGCACCGGGACTAGCGGCCCTTAGCGATGAGCAGTTCTTC. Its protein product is CATAPGLAALSDEQFF.

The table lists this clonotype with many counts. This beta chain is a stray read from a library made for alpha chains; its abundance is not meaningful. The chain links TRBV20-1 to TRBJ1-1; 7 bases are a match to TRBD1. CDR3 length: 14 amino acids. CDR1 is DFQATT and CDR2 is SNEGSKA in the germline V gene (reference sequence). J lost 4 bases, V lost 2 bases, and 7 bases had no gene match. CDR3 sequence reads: CSARSGGGSTEAFF. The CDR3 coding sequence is TGCAGTGCTAGATCAGGGGGAGGGTCCACTGAAGCTTTCTTT.

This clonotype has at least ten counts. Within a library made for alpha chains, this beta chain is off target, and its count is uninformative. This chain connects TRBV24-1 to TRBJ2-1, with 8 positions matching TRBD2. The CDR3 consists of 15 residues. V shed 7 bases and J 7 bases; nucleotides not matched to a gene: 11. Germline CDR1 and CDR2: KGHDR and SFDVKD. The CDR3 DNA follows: TGTGCCACCAGCCCACCGGGACTAGTAGCAAATGAGCAGTTCTTC. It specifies CATSPPGLVANEQFF.

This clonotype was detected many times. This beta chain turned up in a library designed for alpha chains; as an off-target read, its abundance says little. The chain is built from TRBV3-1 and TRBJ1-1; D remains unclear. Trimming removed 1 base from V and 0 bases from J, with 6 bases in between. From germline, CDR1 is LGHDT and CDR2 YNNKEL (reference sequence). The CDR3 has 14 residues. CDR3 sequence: CASSQGQMNTEAFF. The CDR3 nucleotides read TGTGCCAGCAGCCAAGGACAAATGAACACTGAAGCTTTCTTT.

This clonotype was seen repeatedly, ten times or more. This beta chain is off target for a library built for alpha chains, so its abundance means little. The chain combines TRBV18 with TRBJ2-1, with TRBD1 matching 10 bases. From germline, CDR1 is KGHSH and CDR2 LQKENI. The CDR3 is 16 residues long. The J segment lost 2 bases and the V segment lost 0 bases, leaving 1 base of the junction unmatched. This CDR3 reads CASSPPGQGAYNEQFF. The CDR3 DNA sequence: TGTGCCAGCTCACCACCCGGACAGGGGGCCTACAATGAGCAGTTCTTC.

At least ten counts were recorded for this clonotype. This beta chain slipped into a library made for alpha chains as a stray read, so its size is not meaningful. The CDR3: CASSLGQAISTDTQYF. The DNA for the CDR3 is TGCGCCAGCAGCTTGGGCCAGGCGATTAGCACAGATACGCAGTATTTT. The V gene is TRBV5-1, the J gene TRBJ2-3; D is ambiguous. CDR3 length: 16 amino acids. V was cut by 0 bases and J by 0 bases, with 11 bases left in between. The germline V gene has CDR1 SGHRS and CDR2 YFSETQ.

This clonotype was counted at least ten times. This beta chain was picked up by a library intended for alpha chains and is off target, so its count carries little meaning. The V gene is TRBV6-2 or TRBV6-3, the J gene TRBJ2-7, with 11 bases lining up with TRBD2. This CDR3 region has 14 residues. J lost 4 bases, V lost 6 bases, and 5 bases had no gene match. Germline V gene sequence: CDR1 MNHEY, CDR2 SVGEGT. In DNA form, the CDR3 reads TGTGCCAGCAGATTAACTAGCGGGAGTTACGAGCAGTACGTC. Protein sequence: CASRLTSGSYEQYV.

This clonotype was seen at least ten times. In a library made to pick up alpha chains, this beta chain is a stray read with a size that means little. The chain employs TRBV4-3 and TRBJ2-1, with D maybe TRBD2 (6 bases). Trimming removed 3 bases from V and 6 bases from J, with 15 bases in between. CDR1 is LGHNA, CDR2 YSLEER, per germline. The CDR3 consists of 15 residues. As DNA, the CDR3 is TGCGCCAGCAGCCACGGGACTCGAAGTCTCAATGAGCAGTTCTTC. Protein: CASSHGTRSLNEQFF.

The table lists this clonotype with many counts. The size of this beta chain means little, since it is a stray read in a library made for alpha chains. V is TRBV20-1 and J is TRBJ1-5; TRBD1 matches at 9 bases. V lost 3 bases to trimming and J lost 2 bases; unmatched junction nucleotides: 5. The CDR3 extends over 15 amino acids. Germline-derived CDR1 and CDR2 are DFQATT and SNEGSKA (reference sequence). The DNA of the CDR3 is TGCAGTGCTAGCCCTAGGACAGGGGGCAATCAGCCCCAGCATTTT. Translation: CSASPRTGGNQPQHF.

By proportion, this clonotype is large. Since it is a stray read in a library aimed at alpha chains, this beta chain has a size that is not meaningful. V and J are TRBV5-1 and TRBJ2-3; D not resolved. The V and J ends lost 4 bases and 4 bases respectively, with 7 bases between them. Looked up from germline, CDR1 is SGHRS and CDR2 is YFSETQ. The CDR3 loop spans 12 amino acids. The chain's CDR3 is CASSREADTQYF. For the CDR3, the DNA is TGCGCCAGCAGCAGAGAGGCAGATACGCAGTATTTT.

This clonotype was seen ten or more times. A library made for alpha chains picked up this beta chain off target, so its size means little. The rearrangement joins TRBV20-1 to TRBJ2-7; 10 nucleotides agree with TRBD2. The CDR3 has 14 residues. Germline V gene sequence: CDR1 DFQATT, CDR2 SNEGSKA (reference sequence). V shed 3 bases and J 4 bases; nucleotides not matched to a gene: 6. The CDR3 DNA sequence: TGCAGTGCTAGGGTTAGGACTAGCGGATACGAGCAGTACTTC. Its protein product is CSARVRTSGYEQYF.

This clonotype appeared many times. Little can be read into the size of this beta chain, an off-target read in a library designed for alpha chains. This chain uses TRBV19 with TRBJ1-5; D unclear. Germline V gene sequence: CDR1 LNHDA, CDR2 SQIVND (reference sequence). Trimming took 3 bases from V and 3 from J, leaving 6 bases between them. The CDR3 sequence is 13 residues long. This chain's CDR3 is CASSMGFNQPQHF. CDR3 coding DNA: TGTGCCAGTAGTATGGGATTCAATCAGCCCCAGCATTTT.

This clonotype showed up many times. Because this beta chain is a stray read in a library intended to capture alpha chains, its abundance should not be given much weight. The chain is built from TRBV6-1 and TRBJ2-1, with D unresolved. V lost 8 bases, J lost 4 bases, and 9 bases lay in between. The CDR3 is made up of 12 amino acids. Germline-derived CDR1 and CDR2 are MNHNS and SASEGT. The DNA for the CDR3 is TGTGCCAGCGGAAGCAGGTACAATGAGCAGTTCTTC. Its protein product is CASGSRYNEQFF.

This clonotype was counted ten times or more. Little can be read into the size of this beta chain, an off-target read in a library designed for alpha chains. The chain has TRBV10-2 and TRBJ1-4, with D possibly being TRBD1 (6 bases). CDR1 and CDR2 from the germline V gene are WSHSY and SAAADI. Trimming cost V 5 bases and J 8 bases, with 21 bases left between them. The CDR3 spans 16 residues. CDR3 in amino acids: CASSRPDGGQGEKLFF. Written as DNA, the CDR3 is TGCGCCAGCAGTCGCCCCGACGGGGGGCAAGGGGAAAAACTGTTTTTT.